The present T cell receptor (beta chain) was sequenced within a study of T cells in narcolepsy. Overall study: Patients with NT1 or NT2 and healthy control donors were enrolled.

Overall study results and limits: Same-patient CSF and blood CD4+ T cell clonotypes included HCRT-specific and TRIB2-specific autoreactive ones.

The ends lost 8 bases at V and 8 bases at J; junction bases unmatched: 9. Germline CDR1 is SQVTM and CDR2 is ANQGSEA. This CDR3 contains 13 residues. Clones were sequenced by immunoSEQ multiplex PCR, and TCRdb holds only the in-frame ones, with some missing. The sample has 10,000 to 12,000 clones, around 70% seen once. Worth noting for this clone: Its specificity is unknown.

This chain uses TRBV29-1 with TRBJ2-2; 9 nucleotides line up with TRBD1. The sequencing input was CD45RA- memory CD8+ T cells from PBMCs. The TCR originated in a human donor with narcolepsy. Here the CDR3 reads CSFRDREVGELFF. In DNA form, the CDR3 reads TGCAGCTTTCGGGACAGGGAGGTTGGGGAGCTGTTTTTT.